Listed below are T cell receptor beta chains from one sample, sequenced in a study of OX40 agonist ivuxolimab in advanced cancers. The repertoire was sequenced with immunoSEQ multiplex PCR; TCRdb's copy has only in-frame clones and lacks some. The sample includes 99,000 or so clones, around nine tenths of them seen just once. The starting material was CD4+ or CD8+ T cells sorted from blood, obtained in a trial of the OX40 agonist ivuxolimab. These receptors originate from an adult with an advanced solid tumor such as melanoma, head and neck, liver or kidney cancer. The conserved cysteine and the conserved F or W are not part of the CDR3 here. A clone size is listed for some rows: how often the clone was seen (once, few, many), or a class if it is expanded.

V	J	size	CDR3
TRBV19	TRBJ1-6	NA	ASSITWGRNSPLH
TRBV4-1	TRBJ2-7	NA	ASSDGRSYEQY
TRBV19	TRBJ2-4	NA	ASSSGVRENIQY
TRBV28	TRBJ2-7	NA	ASSLPTSGRKEQY
TRBV28	TRBJ2-7	NA	ASRLAGGYEQY
TRBV5-1	TRBJ2-3	NA	ASSLRYGGTDTQY
TRBV5-4	TRBJ1-2	NA	ASSLGQSEYGYT
TRBV27	TRBJ1-1	NA	ASSSGQTLNTEAF
TRBV7-3	TRBJ1-1	NA	ASSPGPNTEAF
TRBV5-6	TRBJ2-7	NA	ASSFVSVSYEQY
TRBV29-1	TRBJ2-5	NA	SALEGLETQY
TRBV19	TRBJ1-1	few	ASSMFVNTEAF
TRBV7-9	TRBJ1-1	NA	ASSLRGANTEAF
TRBV5-1	TRBJ2-1	NA	ASSFVAGGREQF
TRBV14	TRBJ2-5	NA	ASSQDSGWVSSQETQY
TRBV18	TRBJ1-2	NA	ASSPPDRQGYT
TRBV4-2	TRBJ2-2	NA	ASSQGRPGELF
TRBV11-2	TRBJ2-7	NA	ASSLDRGGYEQY
TRBV28	TRBJ2-5	NA	ASRQGGWETQY
TRBV7-2	TRBJ1-3	NA	ASSPGAISGNTIY
TRBV2	TRBJ2-3	once	ASRVGSKDTQY
TRBV11-2	TRBJ2-1	NA	ASSLLGGGNEQF
TRBV2	TRBJ1-1	NA	ASSRQGGSEAF
TRBV4-2	TRBJ2-4	NA	ASSQSLAAQNIQY
TRBV11-2	TRBJ2-1	NA	ASSRDVGEQF
TRBV7-9	TRBJ2-3	NA	ASSSGLGAQY
TRBV7-2	TRBJ1-1	NA	ASSLMGGSTEAF
TRBV28	TRBJ1-3	NA	ARGTDFSGNTIY
TRBV30	TRBJ1-1	NA	AYDRPTEAF
TRBV14	TRBJ1-2	NA	ASSRSDRADGYT
TRBV28	TRBJ2-7	NA	ASQTGTAYEQY
TRBV10-3	TRBJ2-2	once	ATRRRGAWGETGELF
TRBV28	TRBJ2-3	NA	ASSLGQDTDTQY
TRBV29-1	TRBJ2-3	NA	SVQLEGTDTQY
TRBV4-2	TRBJ2-3	NA	ASSPTGSADTQY
TRBV7-9	TRBJ2-4	NA	ASSLARTGGRKNIQY
TRBV11-2	TRBJ1-5	NA	ASSADRVVQPQH
TRBV19	TRBJ2-1	NA	ASSALRGSGGMNEQF
TRBV29-1	TRBJ2-6	NA	SVVLAGGSGANVLT
TRBV27	TRBJ1-1	NA	ASRPQGAGFAEAF
TRBV4-3	TRBJ2-5	NA	ASSPNQWGGETQY
TRBV9	TRBJ2-7	once	ASSVGVKDEQY
TRBV4-2	TRBJ1-5	NA	ASSQAVGQPQH
TRBV5-6	TRBJ2-3	NA	ASSSRVMRQGQDTQY
TRBV5-5	TRBJ1-4	NA	ASSLRQAANEKLF
TRBV7-9	TRBJ2-7	NA	ASSLALGNSQQY
TRBV7-8	TRBJ2-7	few	ASSGTSGSGQY
TRBV11-3	TRBJ2-7	few	ASSWGDGYEQY
TRBV4-3	TRBJ1-2	NA	ASSQEANSPRYDYT
TRBV28	TRBJ1-3	NA	ASSFGSWGGNTIY
TRBV2	TRBJ1-5	NA	ASSDPGYSNQPQH
TRBV28	TRBJ2-7	NA	ASRTGASYEQY
TRBV5-4	TRBJ1-1	NA	ASSQRTGMNTEAF
TRBV7-2	TRBJ2-7	NA	ASSLAVQGYEQY
TRBV5-6	TRBJ1-3	NA	ASSYRDTGSGNTIY
TRBV6-1	TRBJ2-7	NA	ASSFTLAGTYEQY